Listed here is a single T cell receptor (beta chain). Its antigen is unidentified. This entry is derived from a study of Ad26.COV2.S vaccination and SARS-CoV-2 variants. Across the whole study: Intramuscular Ad26.COV2.S doses were given once or twice, 56 days apart. Study observations and caveats: Vaccine recipients posted higher spike-specific TCR breadth than their placebo counterparts. Those who received vaccine or placebo ended up with similar non-spike TCR breadth.

As for treatment: around 19 received Ad26.COV2.S at low or high dose, single or two shots; about 5 received placebo; per-sample allocation not given. The samples date from day 63 after the first vaccine or placebo injection. The vaccine antigen was prefusion-stabilized Wuhan SARS-CoV-2 spike. Repertoires were generated with immunoSEQ multiplex PCR, while TCRdb's copy carries only in-frame clones and drops some. The data show about 330,000 clones, about nine tenths seen once. The receptor's source is a person between 18 and 65 years old who received the Ad26.COV2.S COVID-19 vaccine or a placebo. Here the sequenced sample was peripheral blood, taken in a trial of Ad26.COV2.S vaccine versus placebo.

The CDR3 sequence: CASSPLVAGSATSNEQFF. The CDR3 DNA is TGCGCCAGCAGTCCATTAGTAGCGGGGAGCGCCACCTCCAATGAGCAGTTCTTC. V gene TRBV10-2 combines with J gene TRBJ2-1; 8 nucleotides agree with TRBD2. CDR1 is WSHSY and CDR2 is SAAADI in the germline V gene. Trimming took 5 bases from V and 6 from J; bases not matched to a gene: 18. The CDR3 is 18 residues long.